These 4 T cell receptor beta chains share one sample of origin, sequenced in a study of cytomegalovirus exposure and HLA in healthy donors. 13 Jbeta primers and 60 Vbeta primers were used for the PCR. Clones were sequenced by immunoSEQ multiplex PCR, and TCRdb holds only the in-frame ones, with some missing. In the table there are about 80,000 clones, around 80% of which are singletons. The material sequenced was PBMCs. The source is a human donor in good health.

The chain links TRBV27 to TRBJ1-5; TRBD1 matches 7 bases. CDR3 length: 14 amino acids. Per germline, CDR1 MNHEY and CDR2 SMNVEV (reference sequence). V was clipped by 3 bases and J by 6 bases; unmatched bases: 5. In nucleotides, the CDR3 is TGTGCCAGCAGTTTCACAGGGGAAGCTCAGCCCCAGCATTTT. It is translated as CASSFTGEAQPQHF.

The chain combines TRBV7-2 with TRBJ1-2; D is unresolved. The CDR3 runs 15 residues. Per the germline V gene, CDR1 is SGHTA and CDR2 is FQGNSA. Deletions cut 5 bases from V and 0 bases from J, with 13 bases between. The CDR3 DNA reads TGTGCCAGCAGCCTGAACTCCGTCGCTAACTATGGCTACACCTTC. Protein sequence: CASSLNSVANYGYTF.

V and J are TRBV4-3 and TRBJ1-2; possible D gene TRBD1, 5 bases. V was shortened by 2 bases and J by 4 bases, with 14 bases between the two germline ends. There are 15 residues in the CDR3. Per germline, CDR1 LGHNA and CDR2 YSLEER. In nucleotides, the CDR3 is TGCGCCAGCAGCCAACTCGCACAGGAAGCCTATGGCTACACCTTC. The encoded protein is CASSQLAQEAYGYTF.

The rearrangement uses TRBV5-6 and TRBJ1-5; possible D gene TRBD1, 5 bases. V gave up 0 bases and J gave up 4 bases, with 8 bases separating them. Germline CDR1 and CDR2: SGHDT and YYEEEE. The CDR3 is 14 amino acids. CDR3 in DNA: TGTGCCAGCAGCTTGGTGGGGGGGAATCAGCCCCAGCATTTT. Amino acid sequence: CASSLVGGNQPQHF.